This TCR beta chain was identified in a study of shared clonotypes between healthy human individuals. Study information: With ages of 18 to 49, the donors were a couple of women and a few men. Every donor yielded three CD4 naive, three CD4 memory, two CD8 naive and one CD8 memory plate.

Points from the study as a whole: Against clonotypes common to all four donors, non-shared ones had lower generation probabilities.

V was pared by 3 bases and J by 3 bases, with 19 bases between. The germline gives CDR1 SGHRS, CDR2 YFSETQ. The CDR3 extends over 16 amino acids. About this clone itself: Its antigen is undetermined.

Method: immunoSEQ multiplex PCR; TCRdb's copy keeps in-frame clones and lacks some. This sample has 2 million to 3 million clones, with 90% to 95% found just once. The sequence came from a man aged 18-30 years in good health. Some clones in this sample may be carry-over from other donors' samples. V is TRBV5-1 and J is TRBJ2-7; TRBD2 might be the D (6 bases). The sequenced material came from naive CD4+ T cells from PBMCs. This sample's subset: CD45RA+ positively selected. CDR3 nucleotides: TGCGCCAGCAGCTCACCCCGGGACTTCTTAGACTACGAGCAGTACTTC. This translates into CASSSPRDFLDYEQYF.